This passage covers 10 T cell receptor beta chains from one sample sequenced in a study of shared clonotypes between healthy human individuals. Positive CCR7 selection of CD45RO-negative cells yielded the naive CD8 cells, and terminally differentiated effector memory CD45RA+ cells were excluded. Sequencing used immunoSEQ multiplex PCR; TCRdb keeps in-frame clones, though not all of them. The sample shows some 2,000,000 clones, over 85% of them seen only once. Sequences were obtained from naive CD8+ T cells sorted from blood. Receptors were obtained from a man younger than 35 in good health.

This clone showed up just once. In DNA, the CDR3 is TGTGCCTGGACGGGGGGGATGTACGAGCAGTACTTC. It translates to CAWTGGMYEQYF. V and J are TRBV30 and TRBJ2-7; TRBD2 agrees at 8 bases. Germline V gene sequence: CDR1 GTSNPN, CDR2 SVGIG (reference sequence). The V segment lost 4 bases and the J segment 4 bases; nucleotides outside the gene matches: 3. CDR3 size: 12 residues.

The DNA of the CDR3 is TGTGCCAGCACCGAAATCCCAGGGACCAACACCGGGGAGCTGTTTTTT. This translates into CASTEIPGTNTGELFF. This chain connects TRBV27 to TRBJ2-2; D is tentatively TRBD1 or TRBD2 (5 bases each). Germline V gene lookup returns CDR1 MNHEY and CDR2 SMNVEV (reference sequence). This CDR3 has 16 amino acids. V was trimmed by 7 bases and J by 2 bases, leaving 17 bases between them.

Notes on this clone: This sample also contains other DNA sequences that code for the same CDR3. CDR3 residues: CASSSGPNTGELFF. DNA for the CDR3: TGTGCCAGCAGTTCCGGACCAAACACCGGGGAGCTGTTTTTT. This rearrangement joins TRBV11-2 to TRBJ2-2; D gene uncertain. Deletions cut 6 bases from V and 2 bases from J, with 10 bases between. The V gene's germline CDR1 is SGHAT and CDR2 FQNNGV. There are 14 residues in the CDR3.

V and J are TRBV5-1 and TRBJ1-6, with 9 bases identical to TRBD1. The ends lost 5 bases at V and 10 bases at J; junction bases unmatched: 10. Germline assignment: CDR1 SGHRS and CDR2 YFSETQ. The CDR3 totals 15 residues. The CDR3 protein is CASSQHRGQESPLHF. CDR3 coding DNA: TGCGCCAGCAGTCAGCACAGGGGGCAAGAATCACCCCTCCACTTT.

This clone was seen only once. The chain has TRBV5-6 and TRBJ2-1, with 8 bases fitting TRBD2. The V gene end was trimmed by 2 bases and the J gene end by 2 bases; junction bases not matched to a gene: 12. Germline V gene lookup returns CDR1 SGHDT and CDR2 YYEEEE. The CDR3 contains 18 residues. Here the CDR3 DNA reads TGTGCCAGCAGCTTTAAGTCGGGGGGGCTCTTTGCCTACAATGAGCAGTTCTTC. It codes for CASSFKSGGLFAYNEQFF.

This clone has only one observation. The V gene is TRBV28, the J gene TRBJ2-7; D unresolved. Germline V lookup: CDR1 MDHEN, CDR2 SYDVKM. There are 13 residues in the CDR3. Trimming took 5 bases from V and 2 from J, leaving 10 bases between them. The CDR3 bases are TGTGCCAGCAGTGCCCACGTGGCCTACGAGCAGTACTTC. It specifies CASSAHVAYEQYF. Full variable domain (remainder filled in from reference TRBV28 and TRBJ2-7): DVKVTQSSRYLVKRTGEKVFLECVQDMDHENMFWYRQDPGLGLRLIYFSYDVKMKEKGDIPEGYSVSREKKERFSLILESASTNQTSMYLCASSAHVAYEQYFGPGTRLTVT.

CDR3 sequence (DNA): TGTGCCAGCAGCTTAAAGGCCGCTTCGGAAAGCTACAATGAGCAGTTCTTC. This sequence encodes CASSLKAASESYNEQFF. V usage is TRBV7-9 and J usage is TRBJ2-1; no reliable D call. V was trimmed by 2 bases and J by 3 bases, leaving 17 bases between them. Germline CDR1 SEHNR, CDR2 FQNEAQ (reference sequence). CDR3 length: 17 amino acids.

This rearrangement joins TRBV28 to TRBJ1-2; no reliable D call. V lost 5 bases, J lost 5 bases, and 12 bases lay in between. CDR3 size: 13 residues. CDR1 MDHEN and CDR2 SYDVKM come from the germline V gene. The CDR3: CASSTGREYGYTF. CDR3 in DNA: TGTGCCAGCAGTACGGGTCGGGAATATGGCTACACCTTC.

J is TRBJ2-5 and V is TRBV7-9; 9 bases match TRBD2. V dropped 4 bases and J dropped 3; count of bases not matched to a gene: 12. The germline gives CDR1 SEHNR, CDR2 FQNEAQ (reference sequence). This CDR3 region has 17 residues. In nucleotides, the CDR3 is TGTGCCAGCAGCTCATGGGGACTAGCCCTGTGGGAAGAGACCCAGTACTTC. Protein sequence: CASSSWGLALWEETQYF.

The J gene is TRBJ1-2, the V gene TRBV13, with TRBD1 matching over 11 bases. The CDR3 runs 16 residues. The germline gives CDR1 PRHDT, CDR2 FYEKMQ (reference sequence). Unmatched junction bases numbered 9, after V lost 5 bases and J lost 4 bases. CDR3 sequence reads: CASSPGQGALSYGYTF. The CDR3, as DNA: TGTGCCAGCAGCCCCGGACAGGGGGCGCTTTCCTATGGCTACACCTTC. Full variable domain (outside the CDR3, taken from reference TRBV13 and TRBJ1-2): AAGVIQSPRHLIKEKRETATLKCYPIPRHDTVYWYQQGPGQDPQFLISFYEKMQSDKGSIPDRFSAQQFSDYHSELNMSSLELGDSALYFCASSPGQGALSYGYTFGSGTRLTVV.